This TCR beta chain derives from a study of beta chain features in type 1 diabetes. General study findings and limits: Moderate yet significant TCRB CDR3 shortening was seen in Type 1 diabetes patients in all four CD4+ subsets.

This CDR3 comprises 16 residues. V dropped 6 bases and J dropped 3; count of bases not matched to a gene: 12. Germline V gene data show CDR1 as MNHNY and CDR2 as SVGAGI (reference sequence). Notes on this clone: Its antigen is unidentified.

Cell sorting via CD45RO/CCR7/CD25/CD127/CD95/CD27 was performed to obtain CD4+ naive, central memory, regulatory and stem cell-like memory cells. Expressed TCRB transcripts were sequenced because the isolated RNA had all been reverse transcribed beforehand. Clones were read by immunoSEQ multiplex PCR, and TCRdb kept only the in-frame ones, dropping some. Seen here are around 180,000 clones, less than 10% observed once, and the top ten hold 0.5%. The receptor's source is a man younger than 30 with type 1 diabetes. Sequenced material: central memory CD4+ T cells from blood. This sequence joins TRBV6-6 and TRBJ2-3; 7 bases are a match to TRBD1. The CDR3 DNA reads as TGTGCCAGCAGCCCGACAGGGCCGTCTCGGACAGATACGCAGTATTTT. The encoded protein is CASSPTGPSRTDTQYF.